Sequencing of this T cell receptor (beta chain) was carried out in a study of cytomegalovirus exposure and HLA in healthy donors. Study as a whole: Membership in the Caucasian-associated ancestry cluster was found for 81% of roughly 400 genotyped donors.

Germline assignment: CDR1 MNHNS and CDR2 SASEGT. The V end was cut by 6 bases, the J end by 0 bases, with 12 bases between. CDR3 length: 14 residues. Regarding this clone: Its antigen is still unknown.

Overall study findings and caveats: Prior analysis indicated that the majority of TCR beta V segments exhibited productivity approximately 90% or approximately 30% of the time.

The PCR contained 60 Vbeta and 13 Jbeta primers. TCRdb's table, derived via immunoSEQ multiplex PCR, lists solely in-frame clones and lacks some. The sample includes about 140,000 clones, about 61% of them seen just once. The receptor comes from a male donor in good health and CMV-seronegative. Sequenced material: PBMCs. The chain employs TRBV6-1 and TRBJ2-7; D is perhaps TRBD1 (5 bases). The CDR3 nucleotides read TGTGCCAGCAGGGGGCATCGCAACTCCTACGAGCAGTACTTC. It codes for CASRGHRNSYEQYF.